The 28 T cell receptor beta chains given below trace back to one sample, sequenced in a study of CD8+ T cells in alopecia areata. After isolation, RNA underwent reverse transcription to generate cDNA as the sequencing template. Here immunoSEQ multiplex PCR was the method, and the copy in TCRdb shows in-frame clones only, minus some. Of about 190,000 clones listed, 64% are singletons. Treatment specified: oral pan-JAK inhibitor, 5-10 mg twice daily. The sequencing used CD4+ T cells sorted from blood, collected at week 4, from a patient treated with tofacitinib. The origin of the receptors is a human donor with alopecia areata.

This clone was counted a few times. CDR3 in amino acids: CASSLAGYGYTF. The CDR3 coding sequence is TGTGCCAGCAGCTTAGCCGGGTATGGCTACACCTTC. The chain is built from TRBV11-2 and TRBJ1-2, with D hard to call. Germline CDR1 is SGHAT and CDR2 is FQNNGV. This CDR3 contains 12 residues. V lost 1 base to trimming and J lost 5 bases, with 5 bases between them.

This clone was recorded once. This rearrangement joins TRBV30 to TRBJ2-3; TRBD2 agrees at 11 bases. This CDR3 region has 15 residues. The germline CDR1 and CDR2 sequences are GTSNPN and SVGIG (reference sequence). The junction had 4 bases not matched to a gene; V was cut back by 2 bases and J by 3 bases. Here the CDR3 DNA reads TGTGCCTGGAGTCTAGCGGGGGGCGGGACAGATACGCAGTATTTT. This sequence encodes CAWSLAGGGTDTQYF. Based on the CDR3 plus reference TRBV30 and TRBJ2-3, the full variable domain is SQTIHQWPATLVQPVGSPLSLECTVEGTSNPNLYWYRQAAGRGLQLLFYSVGIGQISSEVPQNLSASRPQDRQFILSSKKLLLSDSGFYLCAWSLAGGGTDTQYFGPGTRLTVL.

The gene calls are TRBV14 and TRBJ2-7, with D possibly being TRBD1 (5 bases). Trimming removed 0 bases from V and 2 bases from J, with 11 bases in between. Germline lookup yields CDR1 SGHDN and CDR2 FVKESK. The CDR3 loop spans 15 amino acids. The CDR3 DNA follows: TGTGCCAGCAGCCAAGATCAGGGCAGGGCCTACGAGCAGTACTTC. Its translation: CASSQDQGRAYEQYF.

J is TRBJ1-2 and V is TRBV7-9; tentative D call: TRBD1 (6 bases). Germline CDR1 and CDR2: SEHNR and FQNEAQ (reference sequence). The CDR3 is made up of 13 amino acids. V dropped 1 base and J dropped 13 bases, with 16 bases sitting between them. As DNA, the CDR3 is TGTGCCAGCAGCTTAGACACAGGGAGGGCCCCCACCTTC. Its translation is CASSLDTGRAPTF.

This chain connects TRBV11-2 to TRBJ1-5; 9 bases map to TRBD1. Looked up from germline, CDR1 is SGHAT and CDR2 is FQNNGV. CDR3 size: 17 residues. With V trimmed by 5 bases and J by 0 bases, 8 bases remained unmatched. The CDR3 loop reads CASSLRDREYSNQPQHF. CDR3 sequence (DNA): TGTGCCAGCAGCCTCCGGGACAGGGAGTATAGCAATCAGCCCCAGCATTTT.

This clone was picked up a small number of times. This rearrangement joins TRBV6-6 to TRBJ1-2; a possible D gene is TRBD1 (6 bases). CDR1 is MNHNY, CDR2 SVGAGI, per germline (reference sequence). The CDR3 is 11 residues long. Trimming pared 6 bases from V and 5 bases from J, leaving 7 bases between. The CDR3 loop reads CASRQGYGYTF. CDR3 DNA sequence: TGTGCCAGCAGACAGGGTTATGGCTACACCTTC.

J is TRBJ2-5 and V is TRBV7-2, with a weak D call TRBD1 (6 bases). The CDR3 is 14 amino acids. Germline CDR1 and CDR2: SGHTA and FQGNSA. The V gene lost 5 bases and the J gene lost 1 base, with 11 bases spanning the gap. The CDR3: CASSPDSVQETQYF. The CDR3 nucleotides are TGTGCCAGCAGCCCGGACAGCGTCCAAGAGACCCAGTACTTC.

The chain couples TRBV11-2 to TRBJ1-4, with D perhaps TRBD1 (6 bases). The V and J ends lost 5 bases and 9 bases respectively, with 22 bases between them. There are 16 residues in the CDR3. CDR1 and CDR2 (germline): SGHAT, FQNNGV. The CDR3 here is CASSRWGAGEIKKLFF. For the CDR3, the DNA is TGTGCCAGCAGCCGATGGGGGGCCGGTGAAATTAAAAAACTGTTTTTT.

The count of this clone is one. This chain links TRBV6-5 with TRBJ1-2; TRBD1 aligns across 8 bases. CDR1 is MNHEY, CDR2 SVGAGI, per germline. V lost 4 bases to trimming and J lost 3 bases; unmatched junction nucleotides: 7. The CDR3 length is 15 residues. The CDR3 sequence is CASSSNGQGYYGYTF. For the CDR3, the DNA is TGTGCCAGCAGTTCGAATGGACAGGGATACTATGGCTACACCTTC.

The rearrangement joins TRBV2 to TRBJ2-1; D gene ambiguous. The V gene's germline CDR1 is SNHLY and CDR2 FYNNEI. V gave up 6 bases and J gave up 7 bases, with 4 bases separating them. The CDR3 loop spans 10 amino acids. The CDR3 coding sequence is TGTGCCAGCAGGTTGAATGAGCAGTTCTTC. It yields the protein CASRLNEQFF. Full variable domain (missing parts from reference TRBV2 and TRBJ2-1): EPEVTQTPSHQVTQMGQEVILRCVPISNHLYFYWYRQILGQKVEFLVSFYNNEISEKSEIFDDQFSVERPDGSNFTLKIRSTKLEDSAMYFCASRLNEQFFGPGTRLTVL.

The chain uses TRBV9 and TRBJ1-6; 7 nucleotides agree with TRBD1. The V gene's germline CDR1 is SGDLS and CDR2 YYNGEE. The CDR3 is 13 residues long. V was pared by 8 bases and J by 6 bases, with 5 bases of the junction left unmatched. CDR3 coding DNA: TGTGCCAGTGGCGACAGGGCTAATTCACCCCTCCACTTT. It yields the protein CASGDRANSPLHF. Complete variable domain (other parts from reference TRBV9 and TRBJ1-6): DSGVTQTPKHLITATGQRVTLRCSPRSGDLSVYWYQQSLDQGLQFLIQYYNGEERAKGNILERFSAQQFPDLHSELNLSSLELGDSALYFCASGDRANSPLHFGNGTRLTVT.

The V and J genes are TRBV9 and TRBJ1-6; 8 bases align to TRBD1. Germline CDR1 is SGDLS and CDR2 is YYNGEE. The CDR3 loop spans 15 amino acids. V lost 3 bases to trimming and J lost 7 bases; unmatched junction nucleotides: 6. The DNA of the CDR3 is TGTGCCAGCAGCGCCCGGACAGGGCTGAATTCACCCCTCCACTTT. This translates into CASSARTGLNSPLHF. Full variable domain (remainder filled in from reference TRBV9 and TRBJ1-6): DSGVTQTPKHLITATGQRVTLRCSPRSGDLSVYWYQQSLDQGLQFLIQYYNGEERAKGNILERFSAQQFPDLHSELNLSSLELGDSALYFCASSARTGLNSPLHFGNGTRLTVT.

J is TRBJ1-1 and V is TRBV29-1, with 9 bases aligning to TRBD1. The CDR3 has 17 residues. The germline CDR1 and CDR2 sequences are SQVTM and ANQGSEA. With V trimmed by 4 bases and J by 4 bases, 16 bases remained unmatched. The CDR3 loop reads CSVVAKRVLTGGTEAFF. CDR3 coding DNA: TGCAGCGTTGTGGCCAAGAGAGTTTTGACAGGGGGCACTGAAGCTTTCTTT.

The CDR3 DNA is TGTGCCAGCAGCCCGCGACTAGCGGGCATCAATGAGCAGTTCTTC. Protein sequence: CASSPRLAGINEQFF. The chain has TRBV5-4 and TRBJ2-1, with 10 bases fitting TRBD2. After removal of 4 bases from V and 6 bases from J, the junction contained 7 bases not matched to a gene. CDR3 length: 15 amino acids. CDR1 and CDR2 (germline): SGHNT, YYREEE (reference sequence).

The CDR3: CATRKSGGHEQYF. DNA for the CDR3: TGTGCCACCCGTAAGAGCGGGGGCCACGAGCAGTACTTC. The V call is TRBV27, the J call TRBJ2-7; the match to TRBD2 covers 8 bases. CDR1 and CDR2 from the germline V gene are MNHEY and SMNVEV (reference sequence). J gave up 5 bases and V 10 bases, and 10 bases lay outside the gene matches. The CDR3 is 13 amino acids.

This clone came up a few times. The V call is TRBV29-1, the J call TRBJ1-2; 8 bases fit TRBD1. Trimming cost V 4 bases and J 8 bases; bases outside gene matches: 6. CDR3 size: 12 residues. The germline gives CDR1 SQVTM, CDR2 ANQGSEA. The CDR3 here is CSVGQGPPGYTF. CDR3 bases: TGCAGCGTTGGACAGGGGCCACCCGGCTACACCTTC.

This clone was seen a handful of times. The CDR3 loop reads CASSPRWDTQGAQYF. Here the CDR3 DNA reads TGTGCCAGCAGCCCCCGCTGGGACACGCAAGGGGCCCAGTACTTC. The chain employs TRBV11-2 and TRBJ2-5, with D maybe TRBD1 (6 bases). The ends were cut back, 5 bases at V and 9 bases at J, with 22 bases in the middle. CDR1 and CDR2 (germline): SGHAT, FQNNGV. The CDR3 is 15 residues long.

The chain couples TRBV7-9 to TRBJ2-1; 9 bases are a match to TRBD2. V was clipped by 5 bases and J by 12 bases; unmatched bases: 11. The CDR3 is 14 amino acids. Germline V gene data show CDR1 as SEHNR and CDR2 as FQNEAQ (reference sequence). DNA of the CDR3: TGTGCCAGCAGCCCGAACACCGTGACTAGCGGGCAGTTCTTC. Amino acid sequence: CASSPNTVTSGQFF.

The chain recombines TRBV5-1 with TRBJ2-5, with 9 bases matching TRBD1. The CDR3 totals 14 residues. Trimming at V came to 4 bases and at J to 4 bases, leaving 5 bases not matched to a gene. Per germline, CDR1 SGHRS and CDR2 YFSETQ. The CDR3 loop is CASSPTDRGETQYF. The CDR3 DNA sequence: TGCGCCAGCAGCCCTACGGACAGGGGAGAGACCCAGTACTTC.

The rearrangement uses TRBV4-2 and TRBJ2-3; 7 bases map to TRBD2. This CDR3 region has 15 residues. Germline lookup yields CDR1 LGHNA and CDR2 YNFKEQ. J was trimmed by 3 bases and V by 1 base; bases with no gene match: 4. CDR3 sequence (DNA): TGTGCCAGCAGCCAAGGACTAGCCTGGACAGATACGCAGTATTTT. Protein sequence: CASSQGLAWTDTQYF.

The CDR3 DNA reads as TGTGCCAGCAGCCGGACTCAAACCGTGGGGACCCAGTACTTC. Protein sequence: CASSRTQTVGTQYF. The chain has TRBV14 and TRBJ2-5; TRBD2 is a possible D gene (5 bases). V lost 4 bases to trimming and J lost 7 bases, with 16 bases between them. Germline CDR1 reads SGHDN; CDR2 reads FVKESK. CDR3 length: 14 residues.

The chain is built from TRBV2 and TRBJ1-2; D not certain. CDR1 is SNHLY and CDR2 is FYNNEI in the germline V gene. The CDR3 runs 12 residues. Deletions cut 0 bases from V and 4 bases from J, with 3 bases between. The CDR3 region has the DNA TGTGCCAGCAGTGAAGCCAGCTATGGCTACACCTTC. Translation gives CASSEASYGYTF.

This clone was detected once. The chain has TRBV7-2 and TRBJ2-7; weak D call: TRBD1 (6 bases). The CDR3 sequence is 12 residues long. CDR1 SGHTA and CDR2 FQGNSA come from the germline V gene. V was trimmed by 4 bases and J by 6 bases, leaving 10 bases between them. CDR3 bases: TGTGCCAGCAGCTCTACAGGGATCGAGCAGTACTTC. Protein sequence: CASSSTGIEQYF.

The chain recombines TRBV25-1 with TRBJ2-7; the D is unclear. CDR3 size: 13 residues. The germline V and J ends were trimmed by 4 bases and 1 base, with 8 bases remaining between them. Germline V gives CDR1 MGHDK, CDR2 SYGVNS. The CDR3 coding sequence is TGTGCCAGCAGTGCCATTGGTTCCTACGAGCAGTACTTC. Amino acid sequence: CASSAIGSYEQYF.

The chain links TRBV9 to TRBJ2-6; D is undetermined. The CDR3 length is 18 residues. Germline lookup yields CDR1 SGDLS and CDR2 YYNGEE. Trimming cost V 4 bases and J 0 bases, with 17 bases left between them. The CDR3 region has the DNA TGTGCCAGCAGCAAATACCCCGAGTTGACCTCTGGGGCCAACGTCCTGACTTTC. Residues: CASSKYPELTSGANVLTF.

The chain carries TRBV27 and TRBJ2-1; 13 bases are a match to TRBD2. With V trimmed by 5 bases and J by 5 bases, 6 bases remained unmatched. From germline, CDR1 is MNHEY and CDR2 SMNVEV (reference sequence). The CDR3 is 16 residues long. The CDR3 protein is CASSLTGLAGNNEQFF. The CDR3 coding sequence is TGTGCCAGCAGTCTAACGGGACTAGCGGGGAACAATGAGCAGTTCTTC.

J is TRBJ2-6 and V is TRBV29-1; D gene unclear. The CDR3 contains 13 residues. The V end lost 8 bases, the J end lost 0 bases, and 8 bases lay between the germline ends. The germline CDR1 and CDR2 sequences are SQVTM and ANQGSEA. CDR3 sequence (DNA): TGCAGCACCACGAGCTCTGGGGCCAACGTCCTGACTTTC. Translation gives CSTTSSGANVLTF.

This clone was picked up a small number of times. J is TRBJ1-1 and V is TRBV4-1, with D possibly TRBD1 on 6 matching bases. Trimming left V 0 bases short and J 2 bases short, with 13 bases between. This CDR3 is 16 amino acids long. Germline V gives CDR1 MGHRA, CDR2 YSYEKL. The CDR3 DNA follows: TGCGCCAGCAGCCAAGAAGGCAGGGGAGTAAACACTGAAGCTTTCTTT. It specifies CASSQEGRGVNTEAFF.